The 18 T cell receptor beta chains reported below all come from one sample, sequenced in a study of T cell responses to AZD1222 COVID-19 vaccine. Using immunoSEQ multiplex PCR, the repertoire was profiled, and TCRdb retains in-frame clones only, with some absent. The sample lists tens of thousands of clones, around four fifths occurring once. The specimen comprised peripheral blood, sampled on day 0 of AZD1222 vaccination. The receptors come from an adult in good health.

The CDR3 sequence: CASSLQGLNTGELFF. The DNA of the CDR3 is TGTGCCAGCAGCTTACAAGGGCTGAACACCGGGGAGCTGTTTTTT. V and J are TRBV5-6 and TRBJ2-2; no clear D. Germline values: CDR1 SGHDT, CDR2 YYEEEE. V was trimmed by 2 bases and J by 1 base, leaving 9 bases between them. The CDR3 length is 15 residues.

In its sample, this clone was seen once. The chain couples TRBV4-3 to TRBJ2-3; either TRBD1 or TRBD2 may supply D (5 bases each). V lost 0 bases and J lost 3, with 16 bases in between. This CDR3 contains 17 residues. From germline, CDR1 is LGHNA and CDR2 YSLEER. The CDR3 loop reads CASSQEVGDEGTDTQYF. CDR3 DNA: TGCGCCAGCAGCCAAGAAGTAGGGGATGAGGGGACAGATACGCAGTATTTT.

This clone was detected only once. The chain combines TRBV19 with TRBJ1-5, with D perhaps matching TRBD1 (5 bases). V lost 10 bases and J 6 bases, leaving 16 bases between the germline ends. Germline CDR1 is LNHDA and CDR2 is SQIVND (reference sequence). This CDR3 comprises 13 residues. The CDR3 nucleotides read TGTGCCACCACTGGCAGGGAATCTCAGCCCCAGCATTTT. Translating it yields CATTGRESQPQHF.

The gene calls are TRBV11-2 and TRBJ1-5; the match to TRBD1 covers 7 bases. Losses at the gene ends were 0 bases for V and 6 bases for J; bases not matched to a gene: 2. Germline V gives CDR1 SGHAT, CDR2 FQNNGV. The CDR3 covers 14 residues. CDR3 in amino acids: CASSLDAGGQPQHF. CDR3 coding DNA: TGTGCCAGCAGCTTAGACGCAGGGGGTCAGCCCCAGCATTTT. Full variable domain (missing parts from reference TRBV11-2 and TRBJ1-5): EAGVAQSPRYKIIEKRQSVAFWCNPISGHATLYWYQQILGQGPKLLIQFQNNGVVDDSQLPKDRFSAERLKGVDSTLKIQPAKLEDSAVYLCASSLDAGGQPQHFGDGTRLSIL.

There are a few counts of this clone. CDR3 sequence: CAWSTDSTGGRYQSNQPQHF. The CDR3 DNA reads as TGTGCCTGGAGTACAGACTCAACAGGGGGGAGGTATCAAAGCAATCAGCCCCAGCATTTT. The chain combines TRBV30 with TRBJ1-5, with TRBD1 matching 8 bases. The CDR3 has 20 amino acids. Germline V gene lookup returns CDR1 GTSNPN and CDR2 SVGIG (reference sequence). V lost 2 bases, J lost 1 base, and 19 bases stayed unmatched. Looking up the rest from reference TRBV30 and TRBJ1-5 gives the full variable domain: SQTIHQWPATLVQPVGSPLSLECTVEGTSNPNLYWYRQAAGRGLQLLFYSVGIGQISSEVPQNLSASRPQDRQFILSSKKLLLSDSGFYLCAWSTDSTGGRYQSNQPQHFGDGTRLSIL.

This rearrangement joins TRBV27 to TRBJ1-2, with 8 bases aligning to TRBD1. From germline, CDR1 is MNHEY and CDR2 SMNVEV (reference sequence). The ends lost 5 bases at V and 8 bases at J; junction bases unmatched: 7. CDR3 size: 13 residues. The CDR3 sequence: CASSLQGAKGYTF. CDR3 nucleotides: TGTGCCAGCAGTCTTCAGGGGGCGAAGGGCTACACCTTC.

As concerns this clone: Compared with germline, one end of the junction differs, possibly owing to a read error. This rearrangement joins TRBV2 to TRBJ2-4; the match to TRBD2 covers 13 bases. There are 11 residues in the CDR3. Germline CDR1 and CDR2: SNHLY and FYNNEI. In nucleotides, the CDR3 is TGTGCCAGCAGCGACGGACTAGCGGGGGACTTC. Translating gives CASSDGLAGDF.

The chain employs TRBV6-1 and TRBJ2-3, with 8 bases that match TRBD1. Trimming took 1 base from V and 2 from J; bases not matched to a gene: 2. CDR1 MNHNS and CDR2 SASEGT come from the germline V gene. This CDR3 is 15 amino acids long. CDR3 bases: TGTGCCAGCAGTGAAGACAGGGGGAACACAGATACGCAGTATTTT. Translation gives CASSEDRGNTDTQYF.

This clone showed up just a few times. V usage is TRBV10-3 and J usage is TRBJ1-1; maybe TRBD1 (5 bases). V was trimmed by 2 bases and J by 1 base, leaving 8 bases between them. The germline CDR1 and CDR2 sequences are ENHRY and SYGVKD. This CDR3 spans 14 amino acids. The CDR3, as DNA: TGTGCCATCAGTGAGCCCGGACAGAACACTGAAGCTTTCTTT. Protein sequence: CAISEPGQNTEAFF.

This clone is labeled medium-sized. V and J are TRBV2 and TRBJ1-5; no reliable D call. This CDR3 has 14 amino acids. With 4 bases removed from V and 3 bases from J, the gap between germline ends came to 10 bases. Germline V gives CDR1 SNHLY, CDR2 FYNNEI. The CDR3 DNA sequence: TGTGCCAGCAGTGGCGGCGACTACAATCAGCCCCAGCATTTT. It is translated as CASSGGDYNQPQHF.

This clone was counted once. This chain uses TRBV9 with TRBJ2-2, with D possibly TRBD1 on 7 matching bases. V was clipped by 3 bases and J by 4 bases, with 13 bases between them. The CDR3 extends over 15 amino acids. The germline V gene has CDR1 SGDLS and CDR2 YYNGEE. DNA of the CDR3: TGTGCCAGCAGCGACCGACAGGGAGGCACCGGGGAGCTGTTTTTT. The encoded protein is CASSDRQGGTGELFF.

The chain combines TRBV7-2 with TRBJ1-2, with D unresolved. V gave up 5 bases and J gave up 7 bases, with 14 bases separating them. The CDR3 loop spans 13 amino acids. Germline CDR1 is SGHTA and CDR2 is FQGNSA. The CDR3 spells CASSVHRERGYTF. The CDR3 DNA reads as TGTGCCAGCAGCGTACATAGGGAGCGTGGCTACACCTTC.

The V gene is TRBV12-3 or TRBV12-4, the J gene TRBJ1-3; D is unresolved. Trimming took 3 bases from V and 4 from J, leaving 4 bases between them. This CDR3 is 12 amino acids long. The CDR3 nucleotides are TGTGCCAGCAGTTTTGTCGGAAACACCATATATTTT. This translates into CASSFVGNTIYF.

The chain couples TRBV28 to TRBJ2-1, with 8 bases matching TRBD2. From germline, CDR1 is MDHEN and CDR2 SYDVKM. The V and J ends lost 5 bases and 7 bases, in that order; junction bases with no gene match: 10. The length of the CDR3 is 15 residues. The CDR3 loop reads CASSLPRGATNEQFF. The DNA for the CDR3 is TGTGCCAGCAGTCTCCCGCGGGGGGCCACAAATGAGCAGTTCTTC.

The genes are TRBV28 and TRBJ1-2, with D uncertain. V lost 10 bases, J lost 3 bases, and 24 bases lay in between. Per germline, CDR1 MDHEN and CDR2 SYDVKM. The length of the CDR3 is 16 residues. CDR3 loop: CATPRMRASLDYGYTF. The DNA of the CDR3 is TGTGCCACGCCAAGAATGAGGGCGAGCTTAGACTATGGCTACACCTTC.

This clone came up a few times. The CDR3 sequence is CASSLGTVEVATF. CDR3 DNA: TGTGCCAGTAGCCTCGGGACAGTGGAGGTTGCCACCTTC. The rearrangement joins TRBV19 to TRBJ1-2; 7 nucleotides align to TRBD1. With V trimmed by 6 bases and J by 13 bases, 14 bases remained unmatched. This CDR3 has 13 amino acids. Germline V lookup: CDR1 LNHDA, CDR2 SQIVND (reference sequence).

The CDR3 DNA follows: TGTGCCAGCAGCTCTTGGGGGCGCTCTCTTGAAAAACTGTTTTTT. This translates into CASSSWGRSLEKLFF. The chain is built from TRBV5-6 and TRBJ1-4, with D maybe TRBD1 (6 bases). The V gene's germline CDR1 is SGHDT and CDR2 YYEEEE. CDR3 length: 15 residues. Trimming stripped 3 bases from V and 7 bases from J, with 16 bases between. The complete variable domain, with remaining parts taken from reference TRBV5-6 and TRBJ1-4, reads DAGVTQSPTHLIKTRGQQVTLRCSPKSGHDTVSWYQQALGQGPQFIFQYYEEEERQRGNFPDRFSGHQFPNYSSELNVNALLLGDSALYLCASSSWGRSLEKLFFGSGTQLSVL.

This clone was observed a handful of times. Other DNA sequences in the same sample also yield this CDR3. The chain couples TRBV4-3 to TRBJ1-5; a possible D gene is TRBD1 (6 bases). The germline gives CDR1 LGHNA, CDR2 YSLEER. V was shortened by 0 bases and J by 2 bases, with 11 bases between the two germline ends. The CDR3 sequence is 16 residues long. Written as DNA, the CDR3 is TGCGCCAGCAGCCAAGATCTCAGGGGTGGCAATCAGCCCCAGCATTTT. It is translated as CASSQDLRGGNQPQHF.